Presented here are 25 T cell receptor beta chains from one specimen sequenced in a study of blood T cell repertoires in COVID-19 (dated by TCRdb to about 2020). Libraries were prepared through the immunoSEQ multiplex PCR assay. TCRdb obtained this table from immuneACCESS and retained in-frame rearrangements with V and J assigned. These tables miss some clones; where compared with another copy, unresolved V genes account for less than half of the shortfall, and the remainder is unexplained. The sample table shows around 62,000 clones, and roughly 84% are seen once. 8.5% to 10% of the sample comes from the top ten. The sample consisted of peripheral blood. These receptors were collected from a man aged 50 to 60 with active COVID-19.

The chain has TRBV19 and TRBJ2-2; TRBD2 matches 7 bases. Unmatched junction bases numbered 14, after V lost 9 bases and J lost 7 bases. Germline V lookup: CDR1 LNHDA, CDR2 SQIVND (reference sequence). This CDR3 spans 15 amino acids. CDR3 amino acids: CASSPEGLADGELFF. Here the CDR3 DNA reads TGTGCCAGCTCCCCGGAGGGGCTAGCGGACGGGGAGCTGTTTTTT.

The V gene is TRBV19, the J gene TRBJ2-3; the match to TRBD2 covers 7 bases. CDR1 and CDR2 from the germline V gene are LNHDA and SQIVND (reference sequence). The CDR3 is 14 amino acids. V lost 5 bases, J lost 1 base, and 3 bases stayed unmatched. As DNA, the CDR3 is TGTGCCAGTAGTGTGGGGGGGGGCACAGATACGCAGTATTTT. Its translation is CASSVGGGTDTQYF.

This chain links TRBV11-2 with TRBJ1-1; 7 positions agree with TRBD1. Germline assignment: CDR1 SGHAT and CDR2 FQNNGV. V was pared by 1 base and J by 0 bases, with 5 bases of the junction left unmatched. There are 16 residues in the CDR3. The DNA of the CDR3 is TGTGCCAGCAGCTTAGTGGGACAGACAATGAACACTGAAGCTTTCTTT. As protein: CASSLVGQTMNTEAFF.

By share, this clone counts as medium-sized (0.01 to 0.1%). The rearrangement uses TRBV11-2 and TRBJ2-2; D is possibly TRBD1 (6 bases). V was shortened by 5 bases and J by 2 bases, with 9 bases between the two germline ends. CDR3 length equals 14 residues. Looked up from germline, CDR1 is SGHAT and CDR2 is FQNNGV. DNA of the CDR3: TGTGCCAGCAGCCCGGACAGCAACACCGGGGAGCTGTTTTTT. Its translation: CASSPDSNTGELFF. The whole variable domain, remainder taken from reference TRBV11-2 and TRBJ2-2, is EAGVAQSPRYKIIEKRQSVAFWCNPISGHATLYWYQQILGQGPKLLIQFQNNGVVDDSQLPKDRFSAERLKGVDSTLKIQPAKLEDSAVYLCASSPDSNTGELFFGEGSRLTVL.

This clone was seen more than once but under ten times. The chain carries TRBV18 and TRBJ2-7; 10 bases are shared with TRBD1. CDR1 is KGHSH, CDR2 LQKENI, per germline. Trimming at V came to 3 bases and at J to 3 bases, leaving 8 bases not matched to a gene. The CDR3 contains 16 residues. The CDR3 here is CASSPPGTGVLYEQYF. The CDR3 DNA sequence: TGTGCCAGCTCACCCCCCGGGACAGGGGTACTCTACGAGCAGTACTTC. Full variable domain (missing parts from reference TRBV18 and TRBJ2-7): NAGVMQNPRHLVRRRGQEARLRCSPMKGHSHVYWYRQLPEEGLKFMVYLQKENIIDESGMPKERFSAEFPKEGPSILRIQQVVRGDSAAYFCASSPPGTGVLYEQYFGPGTRLTVT.

This sequence joins TRBV6-2 or TRBV6-3 and TRBJ2-1; maybe TRBD1 (5 bases). V lost 5 bases and J lost 2, with 13 bases in between. Germline V gene sequence: CDR1 MNHEY, CDR2 SVGEGT. CDR3 length: 15 residues. This CDR3 is CASSQTDRTYNEQFF. The CDR3 nucleotides read TGTGCCAGCAGTCAGACCGACAGAACCTACAATGAGCAGTTCTTC.

The chain has TRBV24-1 and TRBJ2-2, with 9 bases lining up with TRBD1. CDR3 length: 17 amino acids. The germline gives CDR1 KGHDR, CDR2 SFDVKD. V shed 3 bases and J 6 bases; nucleotides not matched to a gene: 10. The CDR3 protein is CATSDNRPGTGSGELFF. The DNA for the CDR3 is TGTGCCACCAGTGATAATCGCCCCGGGACAGGGTCCGGGGAGCTGTTTTTT.

This chain links TRBV7-9 with TRBJ2-2; a weak D match, TRBD2 (6 bases). The V gene lost 1 base and the J gene lost 7 bases, with 16 bases spanning the gap. The CDR3 totals 16 residues. From germline, CDR1 is SEHNR and CDR2 FQNEAQ (reference sequence). The CDR3 DNA reads TGTGCCAGCAGCTTAGACGTGGGGGGATTCGTCGGGGAGCTGTTTTTT. Its protein product is CASSLDVGGFVGELFF.

This sequence joins TRBV5-1 and TRBJ1-2, with TRBD1 matching over 11 bases. J was trimmed by 3 bases and V by 0 bases; bases with no gene match: 7. From germline, CDR1 is SGHRS and CDR2 YFSETQ. The CDR3 runs 17 residues. The CDR3 reads CASSLDGRTGGDYGYTF. The CDR3 nucleotides are TGCGCCAGCAGCTTGGATGGGAGGACAGGGGGCGACTATGGCTACACCTTC.

V usage is TRBV6-4 and J usage is TRBJ2-5; TRBD2 matches at 11 bases. After removal of 6 bases from V and 4 bases from J, the junction contained 16 bases not matched to a gene. The length of the CDR3 is 18 residues. The V gene's germline CDR1 is MRHNA and CDR2 SNTAGT. The CDR3 DNA reads as TGTGCCAGCAGAGTGCTATGGGCGGGACTAGCGGAAATAGAGACCCAGTACTTC. Translation: CASRVLWAGLAEIETQYF.

CDR3 sequence reads: CASSTWTGGGEQFF. CDR3 sequence (DNA): TGTGCCAGCAGCACCTGGACAGGGGGTGGGGAGCAGTTCTTC. The rearrangement links TRBV5-8 to TRBJ2-1; 10 bases agree with TRBD1. J lost 10 bases, V lost 4 bases, and 8 bases had no gene match. In germline, CDR1 is SGHTS, CDR2 YDEGEE. The CDR3 is made up of 14 amino acids.

This clone was counted once. J is TRBJ2-7 and V is TRBV7-8; 7 bases line up with TRBD2. The CDR3 totals 17 residues. Germline CDR1 is SGHVS and CDR2 is FQNEAQ. J gave up 5 bases and V 7 bases, and 20 bases lay outside the gene matches. The CDR3 sequence is CASIRTARTRGLHEQYF. Here the CDR3 DNA reads TGTGCCAGCATCCGTACCGCTAGGACTAGGGGACTCCACGAGCAGTACTTC. Filled out from reference TRBV7-8 and TRBJ2-7, the complete variable domain reads GAGVSQSPRYKVAKRGQDVALRCDPISGHVSLFWYQQALGQGPEFLTYFQNEAQLDKSGLPSDRFFAERPEGSVSTLKIQRTQQEDSAVYLCASIRTARTRGLHEQYFGPGTRLTVT.

The chain combines TRBV6-5 with TRBJ2-1; the D gene is possibly TRBD1 (6 bases). The ends were cut back, 5 bases at V and 10 bases at J, with 15 bases in the middle. The CDR3 covers 13 residues. CDR1 and CDR2 (germline): MNHEY, SVGAGI. The CDR3 DNA reads TGTGCCAGCAGTACTCCAGGGGTTCGGGAGCAGTTCTTC. Translation: CASSTPGVREQFF.

This chain joins TRBV27 and TRBJ2-7; a weak D match, TRBD1 (5 bases). From germline, CDR1 is MNHEY and CDR2 SMNVEV (reference sequence). The CDR3 is 14 residues long. The V end was cut by 6 bases, the J end by 2 bases, with 14 bases between. CDR3 sequence (DNA): TGTGCCAGCAGGCGTTCCAGGGATACCTACGAGCAGTACTTC. Protein: CASRRSRDTYEQYF.

The chain combines TRBV5-6 with TRBJ1-1, with D tentatively TRBD1 (6 bases). The CDR3 length is 15 residues. Germline V gives CDR1 SGHDT, CDR2 YYEEEE. Trimming left V 4 bases short and J 1 base short, with 14 bases between. The CDR3, as DNA: TGTGCCAGCAGCGGAGATTGGGGGCCGAACACTGAAGCTTTCTTT. This encodes CASSGDWGPNTEAFF. Full variable domain (remainder filled in from reference TRBV5-6 and TRBJ1-1): DAGVTQSPTHLIKTRGQQVTLRCSPKSGHDTVSWYQQALGQGPQFIFQYYEEEERQRGNFPDRFSGHQFPNYSSELNVNALLLGDSALYLCASSGDWGPNTEAFFGQGTRLTVV.

Turning to this clone: It is unclear where the CDR3 begins or ends on the DNA, so no DNA is shown, and the CDR3 is as TCRdb lists it. V and J are TRBV10-2 and TRBJ2-2; the table assigns TRBD2, which was not confirmed against the DNA. Germline V gives CDR1 WSHSY, CDR2 SAAADI. Counting both end residues, the CDR3 totals 16 amino acids. CDR3: CASRIAGGRRAGELFF.

This clone was seen just once. The chain is built from TRBV30 and TRBJ1-3; D remains ambiguous. Trimming took off 4 bases at V and 1 base at J, with 11 bases between the two ends. The germline V gene has CDR1 GTSNPN and CDR2 SVGIG (reference sequence). CDR3 length equals 14 residues. The CDR3 DNA follows: TGTGCCTGGATGAGGAGTCGGTCTGGAAACACCATATATTTT. Protein sequence: CAWMRSRSGNTIYF.

V gene TRBV19 combines with J gene TRBJ2-6; D ambiguous. V was shortened by 0 bases and J by 1 base, with 16 bases between the two germline ends. The germline V gene has CDR1 LNHDA and CDR2 SQIVND (reference sequence). The CDR3 runs 19 residues. The CDR3 DNA follows: TGTGCCAGTAGTATAGAGGGTGACAACTTGCTATCTGGGGCCAACGTCCTGACTTTC. Its translation: CASSIEGDNLLSGANVLTF.

The chain recombines TRBV9 with TRBJ1-3; TRBD1 matches at 9 bases. This CDR3 comprises 15 residues. With 6 bases clipped from V and 1 base from J, the junction kept 5 bases outside the gene matches. The germline V gene encodes CDR1 SGDLS and CDR2 YYNGEE. DNA for the CDR3: TGTGCCAGCACCCAAGGGACAGGGTCTGGAAACACCATATATTTT. Residues: CASTQGTGSGNTIYF.

The J gene is TRBJ2-2, the V gene TRBV2; the match to TRBD2 covers 10 bases. In germline, CDR1 is SNHLY, CDR2 FYNNEI. The CDR3 covers 15 residues. Trimming at V came to 8 bases and at J to 3 bases, leaving 6 bases not matched to a gene. DNA of the CDR3: TGTGCCAGCCGACTAGCGGGTTCCTACACCGGGGAGCTGTTTTTT. Protein product: CASRLAGSYTGELFF.

This clone was detected only a few times. J is TRBJ2-7 and V is TRBV24-1; 10 bases line up with TRBD2. The germline V gene encodes CDR1 KGHDR and CDR2 SFDVKD. The CDR3 is 17 amino acids. V was pared by 4 bases and J by 6 bases, with 14 bases of the junction left unmatched. This chain's CDR3 is CATSDPTPTSGWIEQYF. In nucleotides, the CDR3 is TGTGCCACCAGTGACCCGACCCCGACTAGCGGGTGGATCGAGCAGTACTTC.

The V call is TRBV12-3 or TRBV12-4, the J call TRBJ2-7; D call uncertain. V gave up 3 bases and J gave up 10 bases, with 13 bases separating them. The CDR3 is 12 residues long. The CDR3 loop reads CASSFRGDFQYF. DNA for the CDR3: TGTGCCAGCAGTTTCAGAGGAGATTTCCAGTACTTC.

The chain employs TRBV2 and TRBJ2-3; maybe TRBD2 (5 bases). Germline-derived CDR1 and CDR2 are SNHLY and FYNNEI. The CDR3 totals 11 residues. Trimming stripped 4 bases from V and 6 bases from J, with 5 bases between. CDR3 nucleotides: TGTGCCAGCAGTGGGAGGGATACGCAGTATTTT. This encodes CASSGRDTQYF.

This clone was observed a few times. The chain combines TRBV7-8 with TRBJ1-5, with no clear D. The CDR3 is made up of 16 amino acids. V was trimmed by 5 bases and J by 0 bases, leaving 14 bases between them. The germline V gene encodes CDR1 SGHVS and CDR2 FQNEAQ. The CDR3 reads CASSLRRFLSNQPQHF. CDR3 DNA: TGTGCCAGCAGCCTTCGGAGGTTCCTTAGCAATCAGCCCCAGCATTTT. Full variable domain (remainder filled in from reference TRBV7-8 and TRBJ1-5): GAGVSQSPRYKVAKRGQDVALRCDPISGHVSLFWYQQALGQGPEFLTYFQNEAQLDKSGLPSDRFFAERPEGSVSTLKIQRTQQEDSAVYLCASSLRRFLSNQPQHFGDGTRLSIL.

Only a few counts were recorded for this clone. The rearrangement links TRBV11-2 to TRBJ2-7; 7 nucleotides align to TRBD2. This CDR3 spans 14 amino acids. V lost 5 bases, J lost 7 bases, and 11 bases stayed unmatched. CDR1 is SGHAT and CDR2 is FQNNGV in the germline V gene. CDR3 in amino acids: CASSPGGSVEEQYF. CDR3 nucleotide sequence: TGTGCCAGCAGCCCCGGGGGGTCCGTCGAGGAGCAGTACTTC.